This entry lists 23 T cell receptor beta chains sequenced from one sample in a study of control samples from healthy donors and cancer patients. Only in-frame clones appear in the TCRdb table, and some are missing; sequencing was by immunoSEQ multiplex PCR. Of 85,000 to 110,000 clones in the sample, around 88% were seen once. The sequenced sample was PBMCs. The receptors derive from a man between 60 and 70 years old with lung cancer.

The chain carries TRBV5-4 and TRBJ2-3; TRBD1 matches at 7 bases. This CDR3 comprises 16 residues. V lost 3 bases, J lost 5 bases, and 12 bases stayed unmatched. Germline V gene lookup returns CDR1 SGHNT and CDR2 YYREEE (reference sequence). The chain's CDR3 is CASSYSDRFPQDTQYF. CDR3 nucleotides: TGTGCCAGCAGCTACTCGGACAGGTTTCCGCAAGATACGCAGTATTTT.

This clone was seen just once. The J gene is TRBJ2-5, the V gene TRBV24-1; D perhaps matches TRBD1 (5 bases). CDR1 and CDR2 from the germline V gene are KGHDR and SFDVKD. Between the trimmed V and J ends, which lost 5 bases and 5 bases, there was a span of 11 bases. The CDR3 covers 13 residues. CDR3 loop: CATSAQGRETQYF. CDR3 in DNA: TGTGCCACCAGTGCCCAGGGTCGGGAGACCCAGTACTTC.

V is TRBV9 and J is TRBJ2-3; no clear D gene. Germline V gene lookup returns CDR1 SGDLS and CDR2 YYNGEE. The CDR3 is 12 amino acids. V shed 0 bases and J shed 3 bases, with 2 bases lying between them. CDR3 loop: CASSVGTDTQYF. For the CDR3, the DNA is TGTGCCAGCAGCGTAGGGACAGATACGCAGTATTTT.

V gene TRBV5-1 combines with J gene TRBJ2-5; tentative D call: TRBD1 (5 bases). The CDR3 spans 16 residues. V was trimmed by 0 bases and J by 5 bases, leaving 17 bases between them. Per the germline V gene, CDR1 is SGHRS and CDR2 is YFSETQ. The CDR3 region has the DNA TGCGCCAGCAGCTTGGCCGGCAGGGTGAGAGCGGAGACCCAGTACTTC. This translates into CASSLAGRVRAETQYF. The complete variable domain, with remaining parts taken from reference TRBV5-1 and TRBJ2-5, reads KAGVTQTPRYLIKTRGQQVTLSCSPISGHRSVSWYQQTPGQGLQFLFEYFSETQRNKGNFPGRFSGRQFSNSRSEMNVSTLELGDSALYLCASSLAGRVRAETQYFGPGTRLLVL.

The chain links TRBV10-2 to TRBJ1-2; D uncertain. CDR1 and CDR2 from the germline V gene are WSHSY and SAAADI. The CDR3 covers 12 residues. The V and J ends lost 5 bases and 7 bases respectively, with 11 bases between them. Here the CDR3 DNA reads TGCGCCAGCAGTACAGCTACTAGTGGCTACACCTTC. Encoded protein: CASSTATSGYTF.

The chain joins TRBV5-1 to TRBJ1-5; 9 bases agree with TRBD1. The CDR3 covers 14 residues. Germline CDR1 reads SGHRS; CDR2 reads YFSETQ. V lost 4 bases, J lost 7 bases, and 6 bases stayed unmatched. CDR3 protein: CASSPETGGQPQHF. The CDR3 region has the DNA TGCGCCAGCAGCCCGGAGACAGGGGGGCAGCCCCAGCATTTT.

This sequence joins TRBV6-5 and TRBJ1-5; D might be TRBD1 (6 bases). The CDR3 covers 15 residues. V gave up 5 bases and J gave up 3 bases, with 14 bases separating them. The germline gives CDR1 MNHEY, CDR2 SVGAGI. CDR3 residues: CASSPTGQFNQPQHF. Written as DNA, the CDR3 is TGTGCCAGCAGTCCTACCGGACAGTTCAATCAGCCCCAGCATTTT.

The chain combines TRBV6-5 with TRBJ2-5, with TRBD2 as a possible D gene (5 bases). CDR1 is MNHEY, CDR2 SVGAGI, per germline. Trimming took off 6 bases at V and 4 bases at J, with 18 bases between the two ends. There are 15 residues in the CDR3. CDR3 protein: CASRTTSGSLETQYF. CDR3 nucleotide sequence: TGTGCCAGCAGGACGACCTCGGGGTCCCTAGAGACCCAGTACTTC.

With regard to this clone: Other DNA variants within this sample encode the same CDR3. The J gene is TRBJ2-7, the V gene TRBV11-3; D call uncertain. Germline V gene lookup returns CDR1 SGHNT and CDR2 YENEEA. V was trimmed by 6 bases and J by 2 bases, leaving 11 bases between them. The CDR3 has 13 amino acids. CDR3 DNA: TGTGCCAGCAGTCTCCGTGGGGCCTACGAGCAGTACGTC. This gives the protein CASSLRGAYEQYV.

The chain carries TRBV5-4 and TRBJ2-5, with a weak D call TRBD2 (5 bases). Germline V gene data show CDR1 as SGHNT and CDR2 as YYREEE (reference sequence). With 4 bases removed from V and 2 bases from J, the gap between germline ends came to 9 bases. The CDR3 spans 13 residues. The CDR3 spells CASSRDQQETQYF. The DNA of the CDR3 is TGTGCCAGCAGCCGGGATCAGCAAGAGACCCAGTACTTC.

The chain uses TRBV6-5 and TRBJ2-7; 11 bases are a match to TRBD1. Germline loops: CDR1 MNHEY, CDR2 SVGAGI. With V trimmed by 6 bases and J by 4 bases, 8 bases remained unmatched. This CDR3 region has 15 residues. CDR3 protein: CASRPGTGGNYEQYF. DNA for the CDR3: TGTGCCAGCAGGCCCGGGACAGGGGGTAATTACGAGCAGTACTTC.

CDR3 nucleotides: TGTGCCACCAGTGATTTTGGGACAGGGAGGGAGACCCAGTACTTC. Translated, it gives CATSDFGTGRETQYF. The chain has TRBV24-1 and TRBJ2-5; TRBD1 matches at 9 bases. V lost 1 base, J lost 5 bases, and 4 bases stayed unmatched. CDR3 size: 15 residues. Looked up from germline, CDR1 is KGHDR and CDR2 is SFDVKD.

This sequence joins TRBV7-2 and TRBJ2-1; D ambiguous. Germline V gene sequence: CDR1 SGHTA, CDR2 FQGNSA. The CDR3 has 15 residues. The V end was cut by 0 bases, the J end by 0 bases, with 6 bases between. Here the CDR3 reads CASSLAHSSYNEQFF. CDR3 bases: TGTGCCAGCAGCTTAGCCCATAGCTCCTACAATGAGCAGTTCTTC.

The chain carries TRBV28 and TRBJ2-2; D gene uncertain. CDR3 length equals 13 residues. The germline V gene has CDR1 MDHEN and CDR2 SYDVKM. V shed 4 bases and J shed 5 bases, with 8 bases lying between them. The CDR3 spells CASSYLSTGELFF. In DNA form, the CDR3 reads TGTGCCAGCAGTTACCTTTCGACCGGGGAGCTGTTTTTT.

The chain couples TRBV12-2 to TRBJ2-4; the listed D gene, TRBD2, was not tested against the DNA. TRBV12-2 has pseudogene status. This CDR3 is built from 13 residues. Written as DNA, the CDR3 is TGTGCAAGTCGTAGGGACTACAAAAACATTCAGTACTTC. Translation: CASRRDYKNIQYF.

This rearrangement joins TRBV5-6 to TRBJ2-7; D not certain. The CDR3 loop spans 13 amino acids. Trimming pared 4 bases from V and 2 bases from J, leaving 10 bases between. In germline, CDR1 is SGHDT, CDR2 YYEEEE. The CDR3 loop is CASSPRGPYEQYV. CDR3 in DNA: TGTGCCAGCAGCCCCCGAGGACCCTACGAGCAGTACGTC.

J is TRBJ1-1 and V is TRBV20-1; D uncertain. Germline V gene sequence: CDR1 DFQATT, CDR2 SNEGSKA (reference sequence). The CDR3 loop spans 11 amino acids. V was shortened by 2 bases and J by 7 bases, with 8 bases between the two germline ends. Here the CDR3 reads CSARTGREAFF. The CDR3 coding sequence is TGCAGTGCTAGAACTGGTCGTGAAGCTTTCTTT.

This chain joins TRBV18 and TRBJ1-1, with D hard to call. The CDR3 is 15 amino acids. Germline V CDR1 and CDR2: KGHSH, LQKENI. Trimming stripped 3 bases from V and 5 bases from J, with 16 bases between. CDR3 residues: CASSPSLGRGTEAFF. The CDR3 region has the DNA TGTGCCAGCTCACCTTCCTTGGGTCGCGGAACTGAAGCTTTCTTT.

The chain couples TRBV6-5 to TRBJ1-1, with 9 bases matching TRBD1. Losses at the gene ends were 4 bases for V and 4 bases for J; bases not matched to a gene: 7. The CDR3 sequence is 15 residues long. Germline-derived CDR1 and CDR2 are MNHEY and SVGAGI. The CDR3 DNA reads as TGTGCCAGCAGTTCCCCCGGGACAGGGACCACTGAAGCTTTCTTT. It encodes CASSSPGTGTTEAFF.

The count of this clone is one. This chain links TRBV6-5 with TRBJ2-1; D is possibly TRBD1 (5 bases). The CDR3 spans 15 residues. Germline V gene data show CDR1 as MNHEY and CDR2 as SVGAGI. Deletions cut 2 bases from V and 4 bases from J, with 12 bases between. The CDR3 spells CASSYRDGAYNEQFF. CDR3 sequence (DNA): TGTGCCAGCAGTTACAGGGATGGGGCTTACAATGAGCAGTTCTTC.

The chain joins TRBV5-4 to TRBJ2-1, with TRBD1 identical over 8 bases. There are 16 residues in the CDR3. Germline-derived CDR1 and CDR2 are SGHNT and YYREEE (reference sequence). The ends lost 0 bases at V and 0 bases at J; junction bases unmatched: 2. CDR3 DNA sequence: TGTGCCAGCAGCTTGGGGGGACAGGACTCCTACAATGAGCAGTTCTTC. Its protein is CASSLGGQDSYNEQFF.

The chain uses TRBV5-4 and TRBJ1-2, with TRBD1 matching over 7 bases. The CDR3 sequence is 15 residues long. The V gene's germline CDR1 is SGHNT and CDR2 YYREEE (reference sequence). J lost 4 bases, V lost 4 bases, and 10 bases had no gene match. CDR3 protein: CASSQRDRGIYGYTF. CDR3 in DNA: TGTGCCAGCAGCCAACGGGACAGAGGTATCTATGGCTACACCTTC.

The chain carries TRBV5-1 and TRBJ2-7, with 12 bases aligning to TRBD1. The CDR3 spans 16 residues. Germline V gene sequence: CDR1 SGHRS, CDR2 YFSETQ. J was trimmed by 5 bases and V by 5 bases; bases with no gene match: 11. The CDR3 here is CASSAFGTGGPDEQYV. DNA for the CDR3: TGCGCCAGCAGTGCCTTCGGGACAGGGGGCCCCGACGAGCAGTACGTC.